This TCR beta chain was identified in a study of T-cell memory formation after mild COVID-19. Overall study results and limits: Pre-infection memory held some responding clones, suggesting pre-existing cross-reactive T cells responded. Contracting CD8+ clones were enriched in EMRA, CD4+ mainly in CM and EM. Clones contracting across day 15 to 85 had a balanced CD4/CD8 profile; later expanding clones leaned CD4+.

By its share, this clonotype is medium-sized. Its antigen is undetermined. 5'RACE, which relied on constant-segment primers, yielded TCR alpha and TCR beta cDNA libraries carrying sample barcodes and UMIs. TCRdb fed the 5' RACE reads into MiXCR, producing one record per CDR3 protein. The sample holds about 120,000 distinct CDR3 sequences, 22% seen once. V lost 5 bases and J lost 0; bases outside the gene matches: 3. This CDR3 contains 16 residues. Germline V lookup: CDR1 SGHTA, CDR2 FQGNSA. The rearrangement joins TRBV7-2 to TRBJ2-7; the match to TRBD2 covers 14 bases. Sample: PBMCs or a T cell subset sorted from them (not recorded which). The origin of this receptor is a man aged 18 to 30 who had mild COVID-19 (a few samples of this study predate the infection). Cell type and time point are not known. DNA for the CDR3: TGTGCCAGCAGCCAAGGGACTAGCGGGAGCTCCTACGAGCAGTACTTC. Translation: CASSQGTSGSSYEQYF.